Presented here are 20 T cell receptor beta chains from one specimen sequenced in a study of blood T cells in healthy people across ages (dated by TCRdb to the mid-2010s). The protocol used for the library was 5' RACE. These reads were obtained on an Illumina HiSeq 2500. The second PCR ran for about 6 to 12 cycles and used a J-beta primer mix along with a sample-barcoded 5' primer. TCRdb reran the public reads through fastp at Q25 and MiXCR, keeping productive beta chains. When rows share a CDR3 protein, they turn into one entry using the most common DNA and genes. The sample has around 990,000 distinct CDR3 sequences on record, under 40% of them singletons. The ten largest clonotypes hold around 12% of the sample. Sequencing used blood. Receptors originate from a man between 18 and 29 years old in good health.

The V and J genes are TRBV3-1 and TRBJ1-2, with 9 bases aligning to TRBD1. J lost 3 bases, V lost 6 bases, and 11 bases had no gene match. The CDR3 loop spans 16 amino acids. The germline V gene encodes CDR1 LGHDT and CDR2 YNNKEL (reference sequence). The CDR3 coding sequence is TGTGCCAGCAGGAGCGGGACAGGGAAATCCCACTATGGCTACACCTTC. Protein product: CASRSGTGKSHYGYTF. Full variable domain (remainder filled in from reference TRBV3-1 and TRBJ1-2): DTAVSQTPKYLVTQMGNDKSIKCEQNLGHDTMYWYKQDSKKFLKIMFSYNNKELIINETVPNRFSPKSPDKAHLNLHINSLELGDSAVYFCASRSGTGKSHYGYTFGSGTRLTVV.

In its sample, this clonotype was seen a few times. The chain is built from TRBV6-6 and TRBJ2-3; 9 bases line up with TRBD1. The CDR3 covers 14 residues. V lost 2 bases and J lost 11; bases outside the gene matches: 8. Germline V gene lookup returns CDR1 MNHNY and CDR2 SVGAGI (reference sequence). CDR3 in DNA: TGTGCCAGCAGTTACGCTCCGGGACAGGGTGTGCAGTATTTT. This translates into CASSYAPGQGVQYF.

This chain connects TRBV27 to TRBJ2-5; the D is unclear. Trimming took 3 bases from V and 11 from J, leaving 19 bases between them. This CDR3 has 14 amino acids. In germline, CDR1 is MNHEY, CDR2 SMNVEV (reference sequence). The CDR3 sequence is CASSFYSLGNEQYF. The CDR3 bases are TGTGCCAGCAGTTTTTACTCTCTAGGGAATGAGCAGTACTTC.

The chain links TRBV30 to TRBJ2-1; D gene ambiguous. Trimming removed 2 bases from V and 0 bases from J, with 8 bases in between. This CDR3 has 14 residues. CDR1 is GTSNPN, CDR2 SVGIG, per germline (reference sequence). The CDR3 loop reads CAWSPVHSYNEQFF. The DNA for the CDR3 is TGTGCCTGGAGTCCTGTCCACTCCTACAATGAGCAGTTCTTC.

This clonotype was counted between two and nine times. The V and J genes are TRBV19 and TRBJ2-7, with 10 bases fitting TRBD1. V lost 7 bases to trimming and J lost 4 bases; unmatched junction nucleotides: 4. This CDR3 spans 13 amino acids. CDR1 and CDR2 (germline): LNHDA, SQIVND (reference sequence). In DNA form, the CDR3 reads TGTGCCAGTAATGCGGGACAGGGGTACGAGCAGTACTTC. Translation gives CASNAGQGYEQYF. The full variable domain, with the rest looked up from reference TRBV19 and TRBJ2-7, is DGGITQSPKYLFRKEGQNVTLSCEQNLNHDAMYWYRQDPGQGLRLIYYSQIVNDFQKGDIAEGYSVSREKKESFPLTVTSAQKNPTAFYLCASNAGQGYEQYFGPGTRLTVT.

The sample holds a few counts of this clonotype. The CDR3 region is CASLSGGSSYNEQFF. CDR3 nucleotide sequence: TGTGCCAGCCTTTCGGGGGGGAGCTCCTACAATGAGCAGTTCTTC. This chain connects TRBV6-6 to TRBJ2-1; TRBD2 aligns across 8 bases. V lost 8 bases and J lost 0; bases outside the gene matches: 6. Germline V lookup: CDR1 MNHNY, CDR2 SVGAGI (reference sequence). There are 15 residues in the CDR3.

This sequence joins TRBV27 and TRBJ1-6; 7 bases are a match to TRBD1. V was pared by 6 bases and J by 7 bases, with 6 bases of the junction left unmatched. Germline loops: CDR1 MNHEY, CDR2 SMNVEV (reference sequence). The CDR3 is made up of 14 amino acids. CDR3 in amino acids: CASRTTGMNSPLHF. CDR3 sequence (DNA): TGTGCCAGCAGGACGACAGGGATGAATTCACCCCTCCACTTT.

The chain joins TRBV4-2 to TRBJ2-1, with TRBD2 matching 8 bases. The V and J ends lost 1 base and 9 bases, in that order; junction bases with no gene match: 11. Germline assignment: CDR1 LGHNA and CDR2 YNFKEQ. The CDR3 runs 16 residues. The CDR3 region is CASSQGWRGDASEQFF. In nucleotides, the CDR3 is TGTGCCAGCAGCCAAGGCTGGCGGGGGGACGCAAGTGAGCAGTTCTTC.

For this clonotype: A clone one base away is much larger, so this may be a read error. The CDR3 here is CSARVLGRAGGYEQYF. Written as DNA, the CDR3 is TGCAGTGCTAGAGTCCTCGGGCGAGCGGGGGGCTACGAGCAGTACTTC. V gene TRBV20-1 combines with J gene TRBJ2-7; 9 positions match TRBD2. This CDR3 is built from 16 residues. With 1 base clipped from V and 3 bases from J, the junction kept 10 bases outside the gene matches. Per the germline V gene, CDR1 is DFQATT and CDR2 is SNEGSKA (reference sequence).

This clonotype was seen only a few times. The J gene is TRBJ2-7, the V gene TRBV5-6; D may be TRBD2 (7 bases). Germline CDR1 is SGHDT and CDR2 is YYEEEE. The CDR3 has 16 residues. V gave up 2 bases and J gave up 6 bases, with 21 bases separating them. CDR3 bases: TGTGCCAGCAGCTTCGGGAGCGGGACAAGGTTCTCCGAGCAGTACTTC. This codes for CASSFGSGTRFSEQYF.

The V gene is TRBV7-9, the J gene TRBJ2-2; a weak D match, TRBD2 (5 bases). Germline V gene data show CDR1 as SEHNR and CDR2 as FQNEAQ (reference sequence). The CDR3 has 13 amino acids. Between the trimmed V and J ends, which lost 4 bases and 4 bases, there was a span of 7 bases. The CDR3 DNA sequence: TGTGCCAGCAGCTCTAGCCTCACCGGGGAGCTGTTTTTT. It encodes CASSSSLTGELFF. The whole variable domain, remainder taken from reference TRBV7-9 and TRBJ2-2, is DTGVSQNPRHKITKRGQNVTFRCDPISEHNRLYWYRQTLGQGPEFLTYFQNEAQLEKSRLLSDRFSAERPKGSFSTLEIQRTEQGDSAMYLCASSSSLTGELFFGEGSRLTVL.

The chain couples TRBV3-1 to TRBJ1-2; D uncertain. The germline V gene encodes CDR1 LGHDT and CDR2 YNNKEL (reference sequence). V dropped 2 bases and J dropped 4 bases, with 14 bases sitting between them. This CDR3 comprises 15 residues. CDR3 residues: CASSQLSSGSYGYTF. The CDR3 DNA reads TGTGCCAGCAGCCAACTTTCATCCGGAAGCTATGGCTACACCTTC.

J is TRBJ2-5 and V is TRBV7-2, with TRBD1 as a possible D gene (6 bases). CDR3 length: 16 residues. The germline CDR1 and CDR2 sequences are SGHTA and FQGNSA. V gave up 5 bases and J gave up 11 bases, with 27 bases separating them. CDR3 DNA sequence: TGTGCCAGCAGCCTAGTCCAGGGGTCCTTGGTGAATGAGCAGTACTTC. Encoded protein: CASSLVQGSLVNEQYF.

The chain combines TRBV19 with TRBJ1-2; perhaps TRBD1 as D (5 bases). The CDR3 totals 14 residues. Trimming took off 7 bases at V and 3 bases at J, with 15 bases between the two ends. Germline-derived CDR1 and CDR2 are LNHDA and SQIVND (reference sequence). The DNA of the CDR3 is TGTGCCAGTACCGAGGGACTTGCTGACTATGGCTACACCTTC. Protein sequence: CASTEGLADYGYTF.

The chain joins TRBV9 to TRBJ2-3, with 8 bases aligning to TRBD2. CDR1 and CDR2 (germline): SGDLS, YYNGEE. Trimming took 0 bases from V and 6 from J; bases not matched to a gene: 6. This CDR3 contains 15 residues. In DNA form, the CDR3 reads TGTGCCAGCAGCGTAGAACTAGCGGTCGCTGATACGCAGTATTTT. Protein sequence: CASSVELAVADTQYF. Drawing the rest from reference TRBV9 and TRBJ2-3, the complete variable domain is DSGVTQTPKHLITATGQRVTLRCSPRSGDLSVYWYQQSLDQGLQFLIQYYNGEERAKGNILERFSAQQFPDLHSELNLSSLELGDSALYFCASSVELAVADTQYFGPGTRLTVL.

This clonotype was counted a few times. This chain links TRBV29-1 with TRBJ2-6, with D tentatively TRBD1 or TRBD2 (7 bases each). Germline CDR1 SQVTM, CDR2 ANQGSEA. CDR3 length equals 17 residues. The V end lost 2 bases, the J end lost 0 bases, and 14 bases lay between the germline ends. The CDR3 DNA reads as TGCAGCGTTGAAAGAAGCGGGGACAGCTCTGGGGCCAACGTCCTGACTTTC. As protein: CSVERSGDSSGANVLTF. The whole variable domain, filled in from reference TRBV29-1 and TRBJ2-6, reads SAVISQKPSRDICQRGTSLTIQCQVDSQVTMMFWYRQQPGQSLTLIATANQGSEATYESGFVIDKFPISRPNLTFSTLTVSNMSPEDSSIYLCSVERSGDSSGANVLTFGAGSRLTVL.

The CDR3 here is CSVGSGGNNSPLHF. In DNA form, the CDR3 reads TGCAGCGTTGGTTCGGGAGGTAATAATTCACCCCTCCACTTT. V is TRBV29-1 and J is TRBJ1-6; D is undetermined. This CDR3 has 14 amino acids. Germline values: CDR1 SQVTM, CDR2 ANQGSEA. Trimming cost V 4 bases and J 5 bases, with 12 bases left between them.

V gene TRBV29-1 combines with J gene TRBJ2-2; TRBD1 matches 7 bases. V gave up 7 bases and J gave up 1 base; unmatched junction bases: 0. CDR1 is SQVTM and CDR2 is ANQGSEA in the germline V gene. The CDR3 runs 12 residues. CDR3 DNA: TGCAGCGGGACAGGGAACACCGGGGAGCTGTTTTTT. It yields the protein CSGTGNTGELFF.

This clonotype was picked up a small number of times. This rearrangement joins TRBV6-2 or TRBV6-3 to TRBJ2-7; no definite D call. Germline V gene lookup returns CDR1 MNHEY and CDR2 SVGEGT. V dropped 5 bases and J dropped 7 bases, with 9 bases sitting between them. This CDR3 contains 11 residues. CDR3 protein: CASSRGVEQYF. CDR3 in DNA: TGTGCCAGCAGTCGTGGGGTTGAGCAGTACTTC.

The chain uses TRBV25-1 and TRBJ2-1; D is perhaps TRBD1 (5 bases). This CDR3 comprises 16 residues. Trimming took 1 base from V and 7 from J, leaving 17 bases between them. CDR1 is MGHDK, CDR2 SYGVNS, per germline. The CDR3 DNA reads TGTGCCAGCAGTGAATCCAAGGGGCTTCCTTGGAATGAGCAGTTCTTC. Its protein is CASSESKGLPWNEQFF. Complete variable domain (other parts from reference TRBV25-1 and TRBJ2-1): EADIYQTPRYLVIGTGKKITLECSQTMGHDKMYWYQQDPGMELHLIHYSYGVNSTEKGDLSSESTVSRIRTEHFPLTLESARPSHTSQYLCASSESKGLPWNEQFFGPGTRLTVL.